Following are 14 T cell receptor beta chains from one sample sequenced in a study of long-term antiretroviral therapy in people with HIV. Run at survey level, the immunoSEQ assay was version v3.0. Assay: immunoSEQ multiplex PCR; the TCRdb copy retains only in-frame clones and omits some. The data contain more than 20,000 clones, over 70% of them singletons. The material was unsorted PBMCs, obtained 3 years after starting antiretroviral therapy. All receptors derive from a man in his late teens or twenties with HIV.

This clone showed up just a few times. CDR3 loop: CASSGTGTGESGYTF. The CDR3 coding sequence is TGTGCCAGCAGCGGGACCGGGACAGGGGAGAGCGGCTACACCTTC. The chain is built from TRBV7-6 and TRBJ1-2; 10 bases match TRBD1. This CDR3 comprises 15 residues. Germline V gene lookup returns CDR1 SGHVS and CDR2 FNYEAQ. V shed 5 bases and J 8 bases; nucleotides not matched to a gene: 11.

In DNA, the CDR3 is TGTGCCAGCAGCTTGGAACCTTCCTTATCCTACAATGAGCAGTTCTTC. Translation gives CASSLEPSLSYNEQFF. V and J are TRBV5-4 and TRBJ2-1; no definite D call. V was clipped by 0 bases and J by 1 base, with 11 bases between them. From germline, CDR1 is SGHNT and CDR2 YYREEE (reference sequence). The CDR3 length is 16 residues.

The gene calls are TRBV18 and TRBJ1-3; tentative D call: TRBD1 (6 bases). V gave up 3 bases and J gave up 4 bases, with 10 bases separating them. Germline loops: CDR1 KGHSH, CDR2 LQKENI. This CDR3 has 14 residues. CDR3 in amino acids: CASSPRDIGNTIYF. As DNA, the CDR3 is TGTGCCAGCTCACCCCGGGACATAGGAAACACCATATATTTT.

The chain couples TRBV9 to TRBJ2-2, with D unresolved. Germline CDR1 and CDR2: SGDLS and YYNGEE. V shed 0 bases and J shed 4 bases, with 16 bases lying between them. The CDR3 is 17 amino acids. The CDR3 loop reads CASSVGRNIVLTGELFF. Written as DNA, the CDR3 is TGTGCCAGCAGCGTAGGTCGGAACATTGTTCTCACCGGGGAGCTGTTTTTT.

Written as DNA, the CDR3 is TGCAGTGGGGGATACGGTGAAAAACTGTTTTTT. The encoded protein is CSGGYGEKLFF. This chain links TRBV20-1 with TRBJ1-4; D gene ambiguous. There are 11 residues in the CDR3. The V gene lost 7 bases and the J gene lost 7 bases, with 10 bases spanning the gap. Per the germline V gene, CDR1 is DFQATT and CDR2 is SNEGSKA (reference sequence).

This sequence joins TRBV19 and TRBJ1-4, with D possibly TRBD1 on 6 matching bases. V dropped 8 bases and J dropped 0 bases, with 16 bases sitting between them. CDR1 LNHDA and CDR2 SQIVND come from the germline V gene (reference sequence). There are 16 residues in the CDR3. The CDR3 nucleotides are TGTGCCAGTGTACGCGGAGGACAGACAACTAATGAAAAACTGTTTTTT. Its protein product is CASVRGGQTTNEKLFF.

V usage is TRBV19 and J usage is TRBJ2-7; 8 bases map to TRBD1. V was pared by 7 bases and J by 2 bases, with 4 bases of the junction left unmatched. The germline V gene has CDR1 LNHDA and CDR2 SQIVND (reference sequence). The CDR3 is made up of 13 amino acids. The CDR3: CASKGQAAYEQYF. The DNA for the CDR3 is TGTGCCAGTAAGGGACAGGCCGCCTACGAGCAGTACTTC.

The gene calls are TRBV12-5 and TRBJ2-3; TRBD2 aligns across 10 bases. V lost 1 base and J lost 0; bases outside the gene matches: 4. Germline V gene data show CDR1 as LGHNT and CDR2 as FRNRAP. This CDR3 is 17 amino acids long. The chain's CDR3 is CASGLGTTSGSTDTQYF. CDR3 DNA: TGTGCTAGTGGTTTGGGTACGACTAGCGGGAGCACAGATACGCAGTATTTT.

This sequence joins TRBV14 and TRBJ2-3; D is possibly TRBD2 (6 bases). CDR1 and CDR2 (germline): SGHDN, FVKESK. Trimming left V 1 base short and J 2 bases short, with 16 bases between. CDR3 length: 17 residues. Here the CDR3 reads CASSQALGGAVTDTQYF. The CDR3 DNA is TGTGCCAGCAGCCAAGCTCTCGGGGGAGCGGTCACAGATACGCAGTATTTT.

In regard to this clone: The sample contains more than one DNA sequence encoding this CDR3. The chain combines TRBV6-1 with TRBJ1-4; TRBD1 aligns across 8 bases. V lost 3 bases, J lost 8 bases, and 5 bases stayed unmatched. This CDR3 spans 14 amino acids. The V gene's germline CDR1 is MNHNS and CDR2 SASEGT. The CDR3 protein is CASSEDRAREKLFF. CDR3 coding DNA: TGTGCCAGCAGTGAGGACAGGGCGAGGGAAAAACTGTTTTTT.

This chain uses TRBV4-1 with TRBJ2-1; possibly TRBD1 or TRBD2 for D (5 bases each). Per the germline V gene, CDR1 is MGHRA and CDR2 is YSYEKL. This CDR3 is 15 amino acids long. The germline V and J ends were trimmed by 2 bases and 6 bases, with 14 bases remaining between them. CDR3 in amino acids: CASSQLGTGFNEQFF. In DNA form, the CDR3 reads TGCGCCAGCAGCCAACTCGGGACCGGATTCAATGAGCAGTTCTTC.

V gene TRBV10-3 combines with J gene TRBJ2-1, with 11 bases that match TRBD2. V shed 4 bases, J shed 6 bases, and the junction held 11 bases outside the gene matches. The CDR3 runs to 17 residues. Germline CDR1 and CDR2: ENHRY and SYGVKD. CDR3 protein: CAISGLTSGTLFNEQFF. DNA for the CDR3: TGTGCCATCAGTGGATTGACTAGCGGGACGCTATTCAATGAGCAGTTCTTC.

Turning to this clone: This CDR3 is also generated by other DNA sequences in the sample. The chain has TRBV7-6 and TRBJ2-7; D might be TRBD1 or TRBD2, each matching 5 bases. The germline CDR1 and CDR2 sequences are SGHVS and FNYEAQ. The CDR3 is 13 amino acids. V dropped 5 bases and J dropped 3 bases, with 11 bases sitting between them. In DNA form, the CDR3 reads TGTGCCAGCAGCCTGGGACCAAACTACGAGCAGTACGTC. Residues: CASSLGPNYEQYV.

The chain is built from TRBV10-3 and TRBJ2-1; maybe TRBD2 (7 bases). CDR3 length: 16 amino acids. The V and J ends lost 5 bases and 7 bases respectively, with 21 bases between them. CDR1 and CDR2 from the germline V gene are ENHRY and SYGVKD. The CDR3 region has the DNA TGTGCCATCAGTACCGGCCGAGGGGGGGGCGGAAATGAGCAGTTCTTC. It is translated as CAISTGRGGGGNEQFF.